The entry below gives a single T cell receptor beta chain sequence along with its context. This record comes from a study of blood T cell repertoires in COVID-19. As originally analysed: Cell counts per sample came from amplifying reference gene primers. Repertoires were generated with immunoSEQ multiplex PCR, while TCRdb's copy carries only in-frame clones and drops some. Clonal size and the V and J genes are those of that table, whereas D and trimming came from the DNA. The profile shows more than 150,000 clones, 90% of them singletons. The sequence came from a man in his fifties or sixties with acute or convalescent COVID-19. The sequenced sample consisted of peripheral blood.

The CDR3 region is CASSLWGARSEAFF. The CDR3 DNA reads as TGTGCCAGCAGTTTATGGGGGGCGCGATCTGAAGCTTTCTTT. V gene TRBV28 combines with J gene TRBJ1-1; weak D call: TRBD1 (6 bases). The CDR3 runs 14 residues. In germline, CDR1 is MDHEN, CDR2 SYDVKM. V was pared by 0 bases and J by 6 bases, with 11 bases between.